These T cell receptor beta chains were read from a single sample in a study of blood T cell repertoires in COVID-19. Repertoires were generated with immunoSEQ multiplex PCR, while TCRdb's copy carries only in-frame clones and drops some. Of around 180,000 clones listed, roughly 83% were seen once; the top ten hold 1.5%. The sequencing sample was made of peripheral blood. The source of these receptors is a human donor in a cohort sampled during active COVID-19. CDR3s include the opening cysteine and the closing phenylalanine or tryptophan. Fields, in order: clone size, D gene, V gene, J gene, CDR3 DNA, CDR3 protein. A D gene is named only where the DNA matches it firmly. The size field is filled for only some rows; it gives once, few, many or a size class.

.	.	TRBV4-2	TRBJ2-7	TGTGCCAGCAGCCAAGATCGTCGGGGTGGGAACGAGCAGTACTTC	CASSQDRRGGNEQYF
.	.	TRBV28	TRBJ2-7	TGTGCCAGCAGCCCCGGTACAGGGTATCCCTACGAGCAGTACTTC	CASSPGTGYPYEQYF
.	TRBD1	TRBV24-1	TRBJ2-5	TGTGCCACCAGTGATCCCCCGGGACAGGTAGAGACCCAGTACTTC	CATSDPPGQVETQYF
.	.	TRBV11-2	TRBJ2-5	TGTGCCAGCAGCTTATCCGGGGAGACCCAGTACTTC	CASSLSGETQYF
.	TRBD1	TRBV10-1	TRBJ2-3	TGCGCCAGCAGTGGACAAGTCGGACAGGGATCAGATACGCAGTATTTT	CASSGQVGQGSDTQYF
.	TRBD1	TRBV6-5	TRBJ1-6	TGTGCCAGCAGTTACGGGACAGGTTCTTATAATTCACCCCTCCACTTT	CASSYGTGSYNSPLHF
once	.	TRBV7-9	TRBJ1-2	TGTGCCAGCAGCTTCTCACCAGGGCATGAGAACGCTCTCTATGGCTACACCTTC	CASSFSPGHENALYGYTF
.	TRBD1	TRBV19	TRBJ1-4	TGTGCCAGTAGTAGGTTCTTGGGACAGTACACAACTAATGAAAAACTGTTTTTT	CASSRFLGQYTTNEKLFF
once	.	TRBV28	TRBJ2-7	TGTGCCAGCAGCCAACCCTCTGCAGGGTGGGACTACGAGCAGTACTTC	CASSQPSAGWDYEQYF
once	TRBD1	TRBV2	TRBJ2-5	TGTGCCAGCAGAGGACTTCAGGGGGCCGGGTCAACCCAGTACTTC	CASRGLQGAGSTQYF
.	.	TRBV27	TRBJ2-1	TGTGCCAGCAGTATCGCCCAGGGTTATGAGCAGTTCTTC	CASSIAQGYEQFF